These T cell receptor beta chains were read from a single sample in a study of OX40 agonist ivuxolimab in advanced cancers. Only in-frame clones appear in the TCRdb table, and some are missing; sequencing was by immunoSEQ multiplex PCR. The table includes about 99,000 clones, about 96% detected once. Sequencing was performed on CD4+ or CD8+ T cells sorted from blood, taken in a trial of the OX40 agonist ivuxolimab. Source of these receptors: an adult with an advanced solid tumor such as melanoma, head and neck, liver or kidney cancer. The CDR3 runs from the conserved cysteine through the conserved F or W. A D gene is named only where the DNA matches it firmly. Clone size appears in some rows only: once, few, many, or a class for an expanded clone.

V: TRBV5-1
D: NA
J: TRBJ2-1
size: few
CDR3: CASSLAYNEQFF
DNA: TGCGCCAGCAGCTTGGCCTACAATGAGCAGTTCTTC

V: TRBV29-1
D: NA
J: TRBJ2-5
size: once
CDR3: CSVGFGTDYQETQYF
DNA: TGCAGCGTTGGTTTTGGGACTGACTACCAAGAGACCCAGTACTTC

V: TRBV28
D: NA
J: TRBJ1-5
size: NA
CDR3: CASSQTSMSNQPQHF
DNA: TGTGCCAGCAGTCAAACCTCGATGAGCAATCAGCCCCAGCATTTT

V: TRBV11-2
D: NA
J: TRBJ1-2
size: once
CDR3: CASSHEDLYGYTF
DNA: TGTGCCAGCAGCCACGAGGACCTCTATGGCTACACCTTC

V: TRBV7-9
D: NA
J: TRBJ2-1
size: NA
CDR3: CASSLGTTNEQFF
DNA: TGTGCCAGCAGCTTAGGGACTACAAATGAGCAGTTCTTC

V: TRBV19
D: NA
J: TRBJ2-2
size: NA
CDR3: CASSITSFGELFF
DNA: TGTGCCAGTAGTATTACCTCGTTCGGGGAGCTGTTTTTT

V: TRBV19
D: TRBD1
J: TRBJ2-7
size: once
CDR3: CASSIGTGPYEQYF
DNA: TGTGCCAGTAGTATCGGGACAGGTCCCTACGAGCAGTACTTC

V: TRBV18
D: NA
J: TRBJ1-2
size: once
CDR3: CASSPEPGSYTF
DNA: TGTGCCAGCTCACCAGAGCCGGGAAGCTACACCTTC

V: TRBV4-1
D: TRBD1
J: TRBJ2-7
size: NA
CDR3: CASSQGTGGWYEQYF
DNA: TGCGCCAGCAGCCAAGGGACAGGGGGTTGGTACGAGCAGTACTTC

V: TRBV7-3
D: NA
J: TRBJ2-2
size: NA
CDR3: CASSSLSGRNTGELFF
DNA: TGTGCCAGCAGCTCCCTTTCTGGGAGGAACACCGGGGAGCTGTTTTTT

V: TRBV5-5
D: TRBD1
J: TRBJ1-2
size: NA
CDR3: CASSLLGQGNYGYTF
DNA: TGTGCCAGCAGCTTGCTAGGACAGGGTAACTATGGCTACACCTTC

V: TRBV9
D: TRBD2
J: TRBJ2-3
size: NA
CDR3: CASSPQTSGTSTQYF
DNA: TGTGCCAGCAGCCCCCAGACTAGCGGGACTAGTACGCAGTATTTT

V: TRBV7-9
D: NA
J: TRBJ2-3
size: NA
CDR3: CASSLAPTDTQYF
DNA: TGTGCCAGCAGCTTAGCCCCAACAGATACGCAGTATTTT

V: TRBV27
D: TRBD1
J: TRBJ2-7
size: once
CDR3: CASNQKGQGYEQYF
DNA: TGTGCCAGCAACCAGAAAGGACAGGGCTACGAGCAGTACTTC

V: TRBV28
D: TRBD2
J: TRBJ2-3
size: once
CDR3: CASSIYRVLAEVLTDTQYF
DNA: TGTGCCAGCAGTATCTACCGTGTACTAGCGGAGGTCCTCACAGATACGCAGTATTTT

V: TRBV25-1
D: NA
J: TRBJ2-5
size: NA
CDR3: CASSATEETQYF
DNA: TGTGCCAGCAGTGCCACTGAGGAGACCCAGTACTTC

V: TRBV28
D: TRBD2
J: TRBJ2-7
size: NA
CDR3: CASRLAGGRTYEQYF
DNA: TGTGCCAGCAGGTTAGCGGGAGGGCGGACCTACGAGCAGTACTTC

V: TRBV9
D: TRBD2
J: TRBJ2-1
size: NA
CDR3: CASSKGTSGTNEQFF
DNA: TGTGCCAGCAGCAAGGGGACTAGCGGGACCAATGAGCAGTTCTTC

V: TRBV28
D: NA
J: TRBJ1-3
size: once
CDR3: CASSRADTIYF
DNA: TGTGCCAGCTCCCGGGCGGACACCATATATTTT

V: TRBV28
D: TRBD2
J: TRBJ2-3
size: NA
CDR3: CASSPAGGESTDTQYF
DNA: TGTGCCAGCAGTCCTGCGGGGGGCGAGAGCACAGATACGCAGTATTTT

V: TRBV5-4
D: TRBD1
J: TRBJ1-2
size: NA
CDR3: CASSPGTVYYGYTF
DNA: TGTGCCAGCAGCCCGGGGACAGTCTACTATGGCTACACCTTC

V: TRBV6-5
D: NA
J: TRBJ1-2
size: NA
CDR3: CASSLQDNYGYTF
DNA: TGTGCCAGCAGCCTACAGGATAACTATGGCTACACCTTC

V: TRBV7-9
D: NA
J: TRBJ1-1
size: NA
CDR3: CASSEGGNTEAFF
DNA: TGTGCCAGCAGCGAGGGGGGGAACACTGAAGCTTTCTTT

V: TRBV6-5
D: NA
J: TRBJ1-5
size: NA
CDR3: CASSLTQGNQPQHF
DNA: TGTGCCAGCAGCCTTACTCAGGGGAATCAGCCCCAGCATTTT

V: TRBV7-2
D: NA
J: TRBJ2-3
size: NA
CDR3: CASSYIANTDTQYF
DNA: TGTGCCAGCAGCTACATAGCGAACACAGATACGCAGTATTTT

V: TRBV27
D: TRBD2
J: TRBJ2-3
size: NA
CDR3: CASRGTSLGTDTQYF
DNA: TGTGCCAGCAGGGGGACTAGCCTGGGCACAGATACGCAGTATTTT

V: TRBV27
D: NA
J: TRBJ2-7
size: NA
CDR3: CASSLSDDYEQYF
DNA: TGTGCCAGCAGTTTATCGGACGATTACGAGCAGTACTTC

V: TRBV28
D: TRBD2
J: TRBJ2-2
size: NA
CDR3: CASSFRGANTGELFF
DNA: TGTGCCAGCAGTTTCCGGGGGGCGAACACCGGGGAGCTGTTTTTT

V: TRBV13
D: TRBD2
J: TRBJ2-7
size: NA
CDR3: CASSPLGAGGPHSYEQYF
DNA: TGTGCCAGCAGCCCCCTCGGGGCGGGGGGGCCTCACTCCTACGAGCAGTACTTC

V: TRBV7-9
D: NA
J: TRBJ2-5
size: once
CDR3: CASSLLGETQYF
DNA: TGTGCCAGCAGCTTATTAGGGGAGACCCAGTACTTC

V: TRBV10-3
D: TRBD2
J: TRBJ2-5
size: NA
CDR3: CAISEAGEREGVQYF
DNA: TGTGCCATCAGTGAGGCCGGGGAGCGGGAGGGTGTCCAGTACTTC

V: TRBV28
D: NA
J: TRBJ2-1
size: NA
CDR3: CASSALRSSSYNEQFF
DNA: TGTGCCAGCAGTGCACTCAGATCAAGCTCCTACAATGAGCAGTTCTTC

V: TRBV11-3
D: TRBD1
J: TRBJ2-5
size: NA
CDR3: CASSSGNRQGEQTQYF
DNA: TGTGCCAGCAGCTCCGGAAACAGACAGGGGGAACAGACCCAGTACTTC

V: TRBV27
D: NA
J: TRBJ2-2
size: NA
CDR3: CASIGGLTGELFF
DNA: TGTGCCAGCATCGGAGGGCTTACCGGGGAGCTGTTTTTT

V: TRBV4-3
D: NA
J: TRBJ2-7
size: NA
CDR3: CASSQDIDRLYEQYF
DNA: TGCGCCAGCAGCCAAGATATCGACAGACTATACGAGCAGTACTTC

V: TRBV7-8
D: TRBD1
J: TRBJ2-2
size: NA
CDR3: CASSPQLAGQGGTGELFF
DNA: TGTGCCAGCAGCCCCCAACTGGCGGGACAGGGTGGCACCGGGGAGCTGTTTTTT

V: TRBV11-2
D: TRBD2
J: TRBJ2-1
size: NA
CDR3: CASSYSGGASNEQFF
DNA: TGTGCCAGCAGCTATAGCGGGGGGGCCTCCAATGAGCAGTTCTTC

V: TRBV7-8
D: NA
J: TRBJ1-1
size: NA
CDR3: CASSSVEINLNTEAFF
DNA: TGTGCCAGCAGCTCAGTCGAGATTAACCTGAACACTGAAGCTTTCTTT

V: TRBV21-1
D: NA
J: TRBJ2-7
size: NA
CDR3: CASSKLAGSYEQYF
DNA: TGTGCCAGCAGCAAACTCGCGGGTTCCTACGAGCAGTACTTC

V: TRBV7-3
D: TRBD2
J: TRBJ2-5
size: NA
CDR3: CASSRGLAGGSETQYF
DNA: TGTGCCAGCAGTCGGGGACTAGCGGGGGGTTCTGAGACCCAGTACTTC

V: TRBV28
D: NA
J: TRBJ2-7
size: NA
CDR3: CATGGSYEQYF
DNA: TGTGCCACAGGGGGGTCCTACGAGCAGTACTTC

V: TRBV29-1
D: TRBD1
J: TRBJ2-7
size: NA
CDR3: CSVEGTGASSYEQYF
DNA: TGCAGCGTTGAAGGGACAGGCGCATCGTCCTACGAGCAGTACTTC

V: TRBV27
D: TRBD2
J: TRBJ2-7
size: once
CDR3: CASSFGLGNYEQYF
DNA: TGTGCCAGCAGTTTCGGACTAGGGAATTACGAGCAGTACTTC

V: TRBV5-1
D: NA
J: TRBJ1-2
size: NA
CDR3: CASSLAGNENYGYTF
DNA: TGCGCCAGCAGCTTGGCTGGGAACGAAAACTATGGCTACACCTTC

V: TRBV27
D: NA
J: TRBJ1-3
size: NA
CDR3: CASSLQGAGNTIYF
DNA: TGTGCCAGCAGTCTACAGGGTGCCGGAAACACCATATATTTT

V: TRBV14
D: TRBD1
J: TRBJ2-7
size: NA
CDR3: CASSYPGQGDEQYF
DNA: TGTGCCAGCAGCTATCCGGGACAGGGGGACGAGCAGTACTTC

V: TRBV27
D: TRBD2
J: TRBJ2-7
size: NA
CDR3: CASSLFGGGIYEQYF
DNA: TGTGCCAGCAGTTTATTTGGCGGGGGGATCTACGAGCAGTACTTC

V: TRBV15
D: TRBD1
J: TRBJ1-5
size: NA
CDR3: CATGQGIGNQPQHF
DNA: TGTGCCACCGGACAGGGTATTGGCAATCAGCCCCAGCATTTT

V: TRBV30
D: TRBD1
J: TRBJ2-7
size: NA
CDR3: CAWSVDGQAYEQYF
DNA: TGTGCCTGGAGTGTCGATGGACAGGCCTACGAGCAGTACTTC

V: TRBV7-8
D: NA
J: TRBJ1-3
size: NA
CDR3: CASSLDVQGRNTIYF
DNA: TGTGCCAGCAGCTTAGACGTACAGGGAAGAAACACCATATATTTT

V: TRBV11-2
D: TRBD1
J: TRBJ2-7
size: once
CDR3: CASSFPGQGNEQYF
DNA: TGTGCCAGCAGCTTTCCGGGACAGGGGAACGAGCAGTACTTC

V: TRBV19
D: TRBD2
J: TRBJ2-7
size: once
CDR3: CASNPGGDYEQYF
DNA: TGTGCCAGTAATCCGGGGGGGGACTACGAGCAGTACTTC

V: TRBV5-8
D: NA
J: TRBJ2-1
size: NA
CDR3: CASSLEQAADEQFF
DNA: TGTGCCAGCAGCTTGGAACAGGCGGCGGATGAGCAGTTCTTC

V: TRBV4-1
D: TRBD1
J: TRBJ1-5
size: NA
CDR3: CASSHDRVGQPQHF
DNA: TGCGCCAGCAGCCATGACAGGGTAGGTCAGCCCCAGCATTTT

V: TRBV27
D: TRBD2
J: TRBJ2-5
size: once
CDR3: CASSLGRASGGETQYF
DNA: TGTGCCAGCAGTTTGGGCCGAGCTAGCGGGGGTGAGACCCAGTACTTC

V: TRBV7-9
D: NA
J: TRBJ2-5
size: NA
CDR3: CASIYKGEETQYF
DNA: TGTGCCAGCATCTATAAGGGGGAAGAGACCCAGTACTTC

V: TRBV6-5
D: NA
J: TRBJ1-5
size: NA
CDR3: CASGPANQPQHF
DNA: TGTGCCAGCGGCCCAGCTAATCAGCCCCAGCATTTT